One sample yielded the 30 T cell receptor beta chains listed below, sequenced in a study of identical twins. TCRdb itself ran the 5' RACE reads through MiXCR, one entry per CDR3 protein. The sample lists approximately 500,000 distinct CDR3 sequences; roughly 24% were seen once. The sample also formed part of further work on T cells expressing NK-cell markers.

The specimen was CD4+ T cells sorted from blood. All receptors derive from a woman younger than 35 in good health.

This clonotype came up many times. CDR3 in DNA: TGTGCCATCAGTGATGGACGCCTCGACTCACCCCTCCACTTT. Translating gives CAISDGRLDSPLHF. The V call is TRBV10-3, the J call TRBJ1-6; D gene uncertain. Trimming cost V 3 bases and J 10 bases, with 13 bases left between them. Germline V gene sequence: CDR1 ENHRY, CDR2 SYGVKD. The CDR3 runs 14 residues.

This clonotype came up a few times. The chain joins TRBV9 to TRBJ2-5; TRBD2 aligns across 7 bases. The trim removed 4 bases at V and 2 bases at J, leaving 8 bases unmatched. CDR1 is SGDLS and CDR2 is YYNGEE in the germline V gene. The CDR3 loop spans 15 amino acids. The CDR3 region is CASSPASGYQETQYF. The DNA of the CDR3 is TGTGCCAGCAGCCCAGCTAGCGGCTATCAAGAGACCCAGTACTTC.

This clonotype showed up many times. V is TRBV12-3 or TRBV12-4 and J is TRBJ1-1, with D maybe TRBD1 (6 bases). The CDR3 extends over 12 amino acids. V shed 4 bases and J shed 7 bases, with 10 bases lying between them. The CDR3 DNA is TGTGCCAGCAGTTCAGGGGAGGGTGAAGCTTTCTTT. Translation gives CASSSGEGEAFF.

This clonotype was seen ten or more times. V is TRBV15 and J is TRBJ1-4; 10 bases are a match to TRBD1. V was pared by 0 bases and J by 7 bases, with 2 bases of the junction left unmatched. Germline V gives CDR1 LNHNV, CDR2 YYDKDF (reference sequence). There are 15 residues in the CDR3. CDR3 sequence reads: CATSREGQGREKLFF. CDR3 in DNA: TGTGCCACCAGCAGAGAGGGACAGGGGCGTGAAAAACTGTTTTTT. The whole variable domain, filled in from reference TRBV15 and TRBJ1-4, reads DAMVIQNPRYQVTQFGKPVTLSCSQTLNHNVMYWYQQKSSQAPKLLFHYYDKDFNNEADTPDNFQSRRPNTSFCFLDIRSPGLGDTAMYLCATSREGQGREKLFFGSGTQLSVL.

The chain links TRBV20-1 to TRBJ2-3; 9 bases fit TRBD2. V was clipped by 2 bases and J by 4 bases; unmatched bases: 7. The CDR3 has 15 residues. CDR1 DFQATT and CDR2 SNEGSKA come from the germline V gene (reference sequence). Written as DNA, the CDR3 is TGCAGTGCTAGATGGGCCTCTAGCGGGGCAGATACGCAGTATTTT. Translating it yields CSARWASSGADTQYF.

The gene calls are TRBV4-1 and TRBJ1-6; no definite D call. The V gene's germline CDR1 is MGHRA and CDR2 YSYEKL. The CDR3 runs to 13 residues. V dropped 8 bases and J dropped 9 bases, with 14 bases sitting between them. This chain's CDR3 is CASRPEGSSPLHF. The CDR3 nucleotides read TGCGCCAGCCGCCCGGAGGGAAGTTCACCCCTCCACTTT.

The sample holds a few counts of this clonotype. The gene calls are TRBV12-3 or TRBV12-4 and TRBJ1-2; D is perhaps TRBD1 (6 bases). The length of the CDR3 is 15 residues. Trimming pared 9 bases from V and 1 base from J, leaving 18 bases between. The CDR3, as DNA: TGTGCCAGAGGGACGGGGGGGCCCCTTAACTATGGCTACACCTTC. The encoded protein is CARGTGGPLNYGYTF.

The chain joins TRBV9 to TRBJ2-2, with 9 positions matching TRBD2. Germline values: CDR1 SGDLS, CDR2 YYNGEE. Trimming took 5 bases from V and 7 from J; bases not matched to a gene: 6. The length of the CDR3 is 14 residues. Here the CDR3 reads CASRSTSGDGELFF. CDR3 bases: TGTGCCAGCAGGTCGACTAGCGGTGACGGGGAGCTGTTTTTT. Filled out from reference TRBV9 and TRBJ2-2, the complete variable domain reads DSGVTQTPKHLITATGQRVTLRCSPRSGDLSVYWYQQSLDQGLQFLIQYYNGEERAKGNILERFSAQQFPDLHSELNLSSLELGDSALYFCASRSTSGDGELFFGEGSRLTVL.

The chain uses TRBV5-6 and TRBJ1-2; the D is unclear. Germline V gene data show CDR1 as SGHDT and CDR2 as YYEEEE. Trimming pared 1 base from V and 2 bases from J, leaving 12 bases between. The CDR3 sequence is 15 residues long. The CDR3 here is CASSLRVGFNYGYTF. DNA for the CDR3: TGTGCCAGCAGCTTGAGGGTGGGGTTCAACTATGGCTACACCTTC.

The chain has TRBV27 and TRBJ2-4, with 9 bases matching TRBD2. Germline CDR1 MNHEY, CDR2 SMNVEV (reference sequence). V gave up 8 bases and J gave up 5 bases; unmatched junction bases: 13. There are 16 residues in the CDR3. The CDR3 nucleotides are TGTGCCAGCGCCCCTTGGGCGGGAGGGCCGCAAAACATTCAGTACTTC. This sequence encodes CASAPWAGGPQNIQYF.

The chain couples TRBV5-1 to TRBJ1-1; D might be TRBD1 (6 bases). The CDR3 has 12 residues. CDR1 and CDR2 (germline): SGHRS, YFSETQ. V gave up 4 bases and J gave up 7 bases, with 11 bases separating them. The CDR3 protein is CASSTGQIEAFF. In nucleotides, the CDR3 is TGCGCCAGCAGCACCGGACAGATTGAAGCTTTCTTT.

The chain links TRBV20-1 to TRBJ1-2, with D uncertain. Germline V gene data show CDR1 as DFQATT and CDR2 as SNEGSKA (reference sequence). The V and J ends lost 0 bases and 0 bases respectively, with 11 bases between them. This CDR3 contains 15 residues. The CDR3 coding sequence is TGCAGTGCTAGAGAATTGGGAAGAACTAACTATGGCTACACCTTC. This translates into CSARELGRTNYGYTF.

The gene calls are TRBV20-1 and TRBJ2-5; D perhaps matches TRBD2 (5 bases). Germline V gene sequence: CDR1 DFQATT, CDR2 SNEGSKA (reference sequence). With 4 bases removed from V and 4 bases from J, the gap between germline ends came to 13 bases. The CDR3 covers 13 residues. The CDR3 protein is CSAKGSAPETQYF. The CDR3 bases are TGCAGTGCTAAGGGTAGCGCTCCAGAGACCCAGTACTTC.

This clonotype showed up just a few times. CDR3 sequence reads: CASLNSESGAGHFGEQYF. The CDR3 DNA sequence: TGCGCCAGCCTTAATAGTGAATCAGGTGCCGGGCACTTCGGCGAGCAGTACTTC. The genes are TRBV4-3 and TRBJ2-7; D not resolved. The CDR3 is made up of 18 amino acids. CDR1 is LGHNA, CDR2 YSLEER, per germline. The V end lost 8 bases, the J end lost 6 bases, and 32 bases lay between the germline ends.

In DNA, the CDR3 is TGCGCCAGCAGCAGCGGGACAGTACAAGAGACCCAGTACTTC. Its translation: CASSSGTVQETQYF. The chain recombines TRBV5-1 with TRBJ2-5; D is possibly TRBD1 or TRBD2 (7 bases each). The CDR3 is 14 amino acids. Germline V gene data show CDR1 as SGHRS and CDR2 as YFSETQ. Trimming pared 4 bases from V and 2 bases from J, leaving 12 bases between.

This clonotype has a handful of counts. The V call is TRBV20-1, the J call TRBJ2-1; the match to TRBD1 covers 9 bases. Germline loops: CDR1 DFQATT, CDR2 SNEGSKA (reference sequence). The CDR3 sequence is 14 residues long. V shed 5 bases and J 7 bases; nucleotides not matched to a gene: 9. The CDR3 here is CSAWDRAKMNEQFF. CDR3 bases: TGCAGTGCTTGGGACAGGGCCAAAATGAATGAGCAGTTCTTC.

This clonotype occurred a few times. This chain joins TRBV20-1 and TRBJ2-7; no reliable D call. The CDR3 is made up of 12 amino acids. Trimming shortened V by 5 bases and J by 3 bases, and 11 bases separated the two germline ends. Germline CDR1 is DFQATT and CDR2 is SNEGSKA (reference sequence). In DNA form, the CDR3 reads TGCAGTGCTGCAATCAGGTACTACGAGCAGTACTTC. Translating it yields CSAAIRYYEQYF.

V is TRBV20-1 and J is TRBJ1-2; the D gene is possibly TRBD1 (6 bases). The CDR3 length is 13 residues. V lost 1 base and J lost 4, with 10 bases in between. Germline CDR1 is DFQATT and CDR2 is SNEGSKA (reference sequence). DNA for the CDR3: TGCAGTGCTAGAGGGGAGGGGGTCTATGGCTACACCTTC. It specifies CSARGEGVYGYTF.

The genes are TRBV7-2 and TRBJ1-2; D is unclear. The length of the CDR3 is 14 residues. V lost 0 bases and J 4 bases, leaving 9 bases between the germline ends. Germline lookup yields CDR1 SGHTA and CDR2 FQGNSA. The CDR3 sequence: CASSLAFLGYGYTF. Here the CDR3 DNA reads TGTGCCAGCAGCTTAGCGTTTTTGGGCTATGGCTACACCTTC.

A few counts support this clonotype. The gene calls are TRBV11-2 and TRBJ2-2; D ambiguous. Germline loops: CDR1 SGHAT, CDR2 FQNNGV. Trimming took 7 bases from V and 8 from J, leaving 11 bases between them. CDR3 length: 12 amino acids. The CDR3 DNA reads as TGTGCCAGCAACCCTAAAGGAGGGGAGCTGTTTTTT. This translates into CASNPKGGELFF. The entire variable domain, with the rest obtained from reference TRBV11-2 and TRBJ2-2, is as follows: EAGVAQSPRYKIIEKRQSVAFWCNPISGHATLYWYQQILGQGPKLLIQFQNNGVVDDSQLPKDRFSAERLKGVDSTLKIQPAKLEDSAVYLCASNPKGGELFFGEGSRLTVL.

J is TRBJ2-1 and V is TRBV5-6; 8 nucleotides line up with TRBD2. In germline, CDR1 is SGHDT, CDR2 YYEEEE. The CDR3 has 16 residues. V lost 1 base and J lost 8; bases outside the gene matches: 11. CDR3 bases: TGTGCCAGCAGCTTGCTTCAGCGGGAGAGTGGTTATGAGCAGTTCTTC. Its protein is CASSLLQRESGYEQFF.

V usage is TRBV5-1 and J usage is TRBJ2-4, with D possibly TRBD2 on 7 matching bases. The V end was cut by 3 bases, the J end by 9 bases, with 16 bases between. Germline assignment: CDR1 SGHRS and CDR2 YFSETQ. There are 14 residues in the CDR3. CDR3 DNA: TGCGCCAGCAGCTACGGGGGGCCGAGGACCATTCAGTACTTC. Its protein is CASSYGGPRTIQYF.

The CDR3 bases are TGTGCCAGCAGTTTAAGGGGGGCAGCCGGCAATGAGCAGTTCTTC. Translated, it gives CASSLRGAAGNEQFF. This sequence joins TRBV12-3 or TRBV12-4 and TRBJ2-1, with D perhaps matching TRBD1 or TRBD2 (6 bases each). Between the trimmed V and J ends, which lost 2 bases and 6 bases, there was a span of 14 bases. The CDR3 extends over 15 amino acids.

The chain is built from TRBV7-2 and TRBJ2-7; maybe TRBD2 (5 bases). V lost 1 base, J lost 3 bases, and 10 bases lay in between. The CDR3 runs to 14 residues. Germline-derived CDR1 and CDR2 are SGHTA and FQGNSA. The CDR3 DNA follows: TGTGCCAGCAGCTTAGTGGGAGATGACTACGAGCAGTACTTC. Its protein product is CASSLVGDDYEQYF.

V gene TRBV29-1 combines with J gene TRBJ2-7; D is unresolved. This CDR3 is built from 13 residues. Germline assignment: CDR1 SQVTM and CDR2 ANQGSEA. V lost 2 bases to trimming and J lost 2 bases, with 10 bases between them. The CDR3 region is CSVELLGAYEQYF. CDR3 in DNA: TGCAGCGTTGAACTACTTGGGGCCTACGAGCAGTACTTC.

The table lists this clonotype with a few counts. The V call is TRBV5-5, the J call TRBJ1-2, with no clear D. The V gene lost 5 bases and the J gene lost 5 bases, with 22 bases spanning the gap. The CDR3 contains 16 residues. CDR1 and CDR2 (germline): SGHKS, YYEKEE (reference sequence). CDR3 sequence (DNA): TGTGCCAGCAGGCAGAACCGGGGAGGGATTCCGTATGGCTACACCTTC. It yields the protein CASRQNRGGIPYGYTF.

The chain joins TRBV5-1 to TRBJ2-6, with D uncertain. CDR1 SGHRS and CDR2 YFSETQ come from the germline V gene. Trimming shortened V by 4 bases and J by 0 bases, and 14 bases separated the two germline ends. The CDR3 is 17 residues long. The CDR3 nucleotides are TGCGCCAGCAGCCCCTCGGCCCAGCGCTCTGGGGCCAACGTCCTGACTTTC. Translation gives CASSPSAQRSGANVLTF. The full variable domain, in which reference TRBV5-1 and TRBJ2-6 provide the parts outside the CDR3, is KAGVTQTPRYLIKTRGQQVTLSCSPISGHRSVSWYQQTPGQGLQFLFEYFSETQRNKGNFPGRFSGRQFSNSRSEMNVSTLELGDSALYLCASSPSAQRSGANVLTFGAGSRLTVL.

The chain joins TRBV7-7 to TRBJ2-1; no definite D call. Germline CDR1 is SSHAT and CDR2 is FNYEAQ (reference sequence). The CDR3 has 15 amino acids. V lost 5 bases and J 0 bases, leaving 11 bases between the germline ends. The CDR3 loop reads CASSATRSSYNEQFF. CDR3 nucleotides: TGTGCCAGCAGCGCCACACGGAGCTCCTACAATGAGCAGTTCTTC.

The chain links TRBV12-3 or TRBV12-4 to TRBJ1-1; 7 positions agree with TRBD1. This CDR3 has 14 amino acids. J lost 2 bases, V lost 6 bases, and 6 bases had no gene match. The CDR3 sequence is CASRWDSKNTEAFF. CDR3 sequence (DNA): TGTGCCAGCAGATGGGACAGCAAAAACACTGAAGCTTTCTTT.

This clonotype was recorded a few times. V gene TRBV9 combines with J gene TRBJ2-1; perhaps D is TRBD1 or TRBD2 (5 bases each). The V end lost 0 bases, the J end lost 6 bases, and 16 bases lay between the germline ends. The CDR3 is 16 residues long. Germline V gene lookup returns CDR1 SGDLS and CDR2 YYNGEE. The CDR3 region has the DNA TGTGCCAGCAGCGTAGGCCACCTAGGGGACCTCAATGAGCAGTTCTTC. This gives the protein CASSVGHLGDLNEQFF.